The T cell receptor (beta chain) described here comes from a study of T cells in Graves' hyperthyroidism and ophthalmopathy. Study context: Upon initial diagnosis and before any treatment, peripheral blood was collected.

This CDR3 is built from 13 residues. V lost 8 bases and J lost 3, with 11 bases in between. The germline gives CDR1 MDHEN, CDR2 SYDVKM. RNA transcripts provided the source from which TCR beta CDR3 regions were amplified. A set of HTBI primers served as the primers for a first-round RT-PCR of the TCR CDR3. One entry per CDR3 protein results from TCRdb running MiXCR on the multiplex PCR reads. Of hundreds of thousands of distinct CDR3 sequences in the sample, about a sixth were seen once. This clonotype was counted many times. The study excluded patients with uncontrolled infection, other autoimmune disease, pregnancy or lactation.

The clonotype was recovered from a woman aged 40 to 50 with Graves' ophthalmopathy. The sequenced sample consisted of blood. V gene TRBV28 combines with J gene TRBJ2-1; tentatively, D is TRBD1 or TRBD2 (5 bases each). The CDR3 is CASGDAGYNEQFF. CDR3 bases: TGTGCCAGCGGGGACGCGGGCTACAATGAGCAGTTCTTC.